This T cell receptor beta chain was profiled in a study of T cell responses to AZD1222 COVID-19 vaccine. Germline V gene lookup returns CDR1 SGHRS and CDR2 YFSETQ. V lost 4 bases and J lost 9, with 20 bases in between. The CDR3 runs to 16 residues. This table comes from immunoSEQ multiplex PCR, and its TCRdb copy is limited to in-frame clones, with some not included. Among approximately 150,000 clones listed, roughly 94% were seen once. The chain links TRBV5-1 to TRBJ1-6; D perhaps matches TRBD1 (6 bases). Specimen: peripheral blood, collected on day 0 of AZD1222 vaccination. This clonotype was sampled from an adult in good health. CDR3 region: CASSPLGGAGASPLHF. CDR3 DNA: TGCGCCAGCAGCCCACTGGGGGGCGCGGGGGCTTCACCCCTCCACTTT.